The clone carrying this T cell receptor (beta chain) was recorded a few times. Its antigen is currently unknown. These data belong to a study of response to subunit inactivated influenza vaccine. Findings of the study overall: New T cells are recruited in small numbers by each seasonal influenza vaccination, according to the authors' suggestion.

V lost 3 bases and J lost 5, with 13 bases in between. This CDR3 has 15 amino acids. Germline-derived CDR1 and CDR2 are MNHNS and SASEGT. TCRdb re-called the RT-PCR reads through MiXCR, storing one row per CDR3 protein. The sample contains roughly 700,000 distinct CDR3 sequences, about 15% of which appear only once. The chain uses TRBV6-1 and TRBJ2-2; unclear D gene. The sequence came from a man between 50 and 59 years old who received an inactivated influenza vaccine. The sequences come from PBMCs from blood, collected around 15 days before vaccination. CDR3 residues: CASSEEPLRTGELFF. The CDR3 DNA sequence: TGTGCCAGCAGTGAGGAACCCCTTCGGACCGGGGAGCTGTTTTTT.